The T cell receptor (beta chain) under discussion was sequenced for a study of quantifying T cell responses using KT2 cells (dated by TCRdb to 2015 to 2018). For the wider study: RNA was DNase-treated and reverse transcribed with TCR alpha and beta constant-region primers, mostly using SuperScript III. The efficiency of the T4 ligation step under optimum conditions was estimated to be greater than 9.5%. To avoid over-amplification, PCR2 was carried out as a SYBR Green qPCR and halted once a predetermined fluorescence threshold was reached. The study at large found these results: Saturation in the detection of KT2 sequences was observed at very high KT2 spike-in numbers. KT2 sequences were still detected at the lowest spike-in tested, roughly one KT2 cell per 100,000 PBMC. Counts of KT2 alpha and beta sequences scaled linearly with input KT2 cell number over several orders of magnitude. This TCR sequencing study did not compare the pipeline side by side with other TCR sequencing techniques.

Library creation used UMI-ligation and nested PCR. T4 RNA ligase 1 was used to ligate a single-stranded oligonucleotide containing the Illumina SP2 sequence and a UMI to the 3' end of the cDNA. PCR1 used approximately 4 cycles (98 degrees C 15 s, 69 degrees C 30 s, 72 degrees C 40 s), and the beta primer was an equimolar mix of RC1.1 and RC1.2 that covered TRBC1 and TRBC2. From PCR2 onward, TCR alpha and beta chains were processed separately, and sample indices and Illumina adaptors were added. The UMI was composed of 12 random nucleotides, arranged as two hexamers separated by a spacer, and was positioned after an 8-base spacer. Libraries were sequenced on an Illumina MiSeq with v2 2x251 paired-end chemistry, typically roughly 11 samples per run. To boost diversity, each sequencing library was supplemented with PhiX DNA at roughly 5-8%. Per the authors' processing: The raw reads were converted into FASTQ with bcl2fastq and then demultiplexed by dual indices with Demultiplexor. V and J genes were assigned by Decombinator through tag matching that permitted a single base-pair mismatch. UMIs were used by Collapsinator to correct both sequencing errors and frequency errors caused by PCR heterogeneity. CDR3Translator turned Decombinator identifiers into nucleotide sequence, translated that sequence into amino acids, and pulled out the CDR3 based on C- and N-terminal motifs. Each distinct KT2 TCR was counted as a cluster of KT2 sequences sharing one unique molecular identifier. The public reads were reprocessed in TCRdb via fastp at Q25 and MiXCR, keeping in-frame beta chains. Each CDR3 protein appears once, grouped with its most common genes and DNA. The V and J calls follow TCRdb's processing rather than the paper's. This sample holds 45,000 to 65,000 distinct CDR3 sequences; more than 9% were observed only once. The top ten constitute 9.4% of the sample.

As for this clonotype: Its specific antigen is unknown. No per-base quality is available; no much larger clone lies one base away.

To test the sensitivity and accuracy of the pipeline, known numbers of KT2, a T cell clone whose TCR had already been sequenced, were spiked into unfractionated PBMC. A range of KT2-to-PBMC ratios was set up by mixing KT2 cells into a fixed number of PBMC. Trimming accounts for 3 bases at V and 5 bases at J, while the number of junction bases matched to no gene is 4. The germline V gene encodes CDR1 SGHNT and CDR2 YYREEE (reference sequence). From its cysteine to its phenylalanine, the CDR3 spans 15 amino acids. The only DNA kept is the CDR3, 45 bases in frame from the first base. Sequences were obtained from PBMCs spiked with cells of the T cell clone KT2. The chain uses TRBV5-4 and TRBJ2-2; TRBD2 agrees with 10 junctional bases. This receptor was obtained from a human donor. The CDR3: CASSSATSGTGELFF. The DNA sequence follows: TGTGCCAGCAGCTCCGCGACTAGCGGGACCGGGGAGCTGTTTTTT.